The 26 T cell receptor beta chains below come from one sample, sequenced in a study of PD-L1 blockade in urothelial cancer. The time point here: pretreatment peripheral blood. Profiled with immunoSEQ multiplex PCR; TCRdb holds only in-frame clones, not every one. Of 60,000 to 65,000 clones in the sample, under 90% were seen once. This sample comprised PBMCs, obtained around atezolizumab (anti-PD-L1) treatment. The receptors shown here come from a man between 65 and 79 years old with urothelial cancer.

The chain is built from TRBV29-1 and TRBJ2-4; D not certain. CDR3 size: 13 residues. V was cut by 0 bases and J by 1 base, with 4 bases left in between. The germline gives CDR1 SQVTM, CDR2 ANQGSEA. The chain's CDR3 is CSVEDRAKNIQYF. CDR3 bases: TGCAGCGTTGAAGACAGGGCCAAAAACATTCAGTACTTC. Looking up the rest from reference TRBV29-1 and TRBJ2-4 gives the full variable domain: SAVISQKPSRDICQRGTSLTIQCQVDSQVTMMFWYRQQPGQSLTLIATANQGSEATYESGFVIDKFPISRPNLTFSTLTVSNMSPEDSSIYLCSVEDRAKNIQYFGAGTRLSVL.

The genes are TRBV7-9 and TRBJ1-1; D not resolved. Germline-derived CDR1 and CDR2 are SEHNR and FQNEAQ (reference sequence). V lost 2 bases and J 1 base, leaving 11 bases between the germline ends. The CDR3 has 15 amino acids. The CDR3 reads CASSLRQATNTEAFF. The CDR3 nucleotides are TGTGCCAGCAGCTTACGTCAGGCGACGAACACTGAAGCTTTCTTT.

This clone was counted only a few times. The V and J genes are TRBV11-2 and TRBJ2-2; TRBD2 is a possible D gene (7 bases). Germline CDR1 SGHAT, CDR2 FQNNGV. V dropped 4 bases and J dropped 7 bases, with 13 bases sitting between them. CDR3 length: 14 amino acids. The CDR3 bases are TGTGCCAGCAGCTCCGGGGGGCATGTCGGGGAGCTGTTTTTT. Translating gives CASSSGGHVGELFF.

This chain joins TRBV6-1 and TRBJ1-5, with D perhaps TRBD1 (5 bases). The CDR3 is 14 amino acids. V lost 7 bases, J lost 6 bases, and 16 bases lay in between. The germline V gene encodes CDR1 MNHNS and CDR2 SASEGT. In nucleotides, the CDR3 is TGTGCCAGCAAGGGAGGCAGGGAAGGTCAGCCCCAGCATTTT. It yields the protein CASKGGREGQPQHF.

The CDR3 DNA reads TGTGCCAGCAGTCCCCTGACTAGCGGGTCCACAGATACGCAGTATTTT. It specifies CASSPLTSGSTDTQYF. The genes are TRBV2 and TRBJ2-3, with 10 bases lining up with TRBD2. The CDR3 runs to 16 residues. CDR1 is SNHLY and CDR2 is FYNNEI in the germline V gene. V was clipped by 5 bases and J by 2 bases; unmatched bases: 7. The full variable domain, its missing parts supplied by reference TRBV2 and TRBJ2-3, is EPEVTQTPSHQVTQMGQEVILRCVPISNHLYFYWYRQILGQKVEFLVSFYNNEISEKSEIFDDQFSVERPDGSNFTLKIRSTKLEDSAMYFCASSPLTSGSTDTQYFGPGTRLTVL.

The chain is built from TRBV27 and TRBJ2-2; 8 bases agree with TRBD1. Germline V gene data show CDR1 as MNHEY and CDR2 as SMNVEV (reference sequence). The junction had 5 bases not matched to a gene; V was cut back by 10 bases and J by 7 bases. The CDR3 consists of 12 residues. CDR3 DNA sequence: TGTGCCATCTCAGGGGGCGGCGGGGAGCTGTTTTTT. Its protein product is CAISGGGGELFF.

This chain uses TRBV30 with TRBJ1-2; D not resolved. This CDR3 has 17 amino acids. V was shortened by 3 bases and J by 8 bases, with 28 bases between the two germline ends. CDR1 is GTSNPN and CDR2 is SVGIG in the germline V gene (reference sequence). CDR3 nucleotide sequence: TGTGCCTGGAGGGCTGGCCTCCGGGATCGACTCGGAAAAGGCTACACCTTC. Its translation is CAWRAGLRDRLGKGYTF.

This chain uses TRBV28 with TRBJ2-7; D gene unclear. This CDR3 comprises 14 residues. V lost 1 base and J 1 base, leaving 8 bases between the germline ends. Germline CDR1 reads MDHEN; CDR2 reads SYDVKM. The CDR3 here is CASSLFPGSYEQYF. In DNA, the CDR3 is TGTGCCAGCAGTTTATTTCCCGGGTCCTACGAGCAGTACTTC.

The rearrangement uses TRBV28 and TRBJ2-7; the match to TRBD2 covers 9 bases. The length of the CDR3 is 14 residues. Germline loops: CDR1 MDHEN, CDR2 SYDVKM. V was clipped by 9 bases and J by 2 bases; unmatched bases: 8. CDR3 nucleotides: TGTGCCAGTTTCCCGGGACTAGCAACCTACGAGCAGTACTTC. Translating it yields CASFPGLATYEQYF. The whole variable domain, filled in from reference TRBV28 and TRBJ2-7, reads DVKVTQSSRYLVKRTGEKVFLECVQDMDHENMFWYRQDPGLGLRLIYFSYDVKMKEKGDIPEGYSVSREKKERFSLILESASTNQTSMYLCASFPGLATYEQYFGPGTRLTVT.

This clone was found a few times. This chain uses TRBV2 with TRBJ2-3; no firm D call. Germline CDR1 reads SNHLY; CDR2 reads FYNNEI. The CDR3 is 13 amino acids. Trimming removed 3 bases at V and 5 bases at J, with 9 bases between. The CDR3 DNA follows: TGTGCCAGCAGTGACCAGCGAATAGATACGCAGTATTTT. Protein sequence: CASSDQRIDTQYF.

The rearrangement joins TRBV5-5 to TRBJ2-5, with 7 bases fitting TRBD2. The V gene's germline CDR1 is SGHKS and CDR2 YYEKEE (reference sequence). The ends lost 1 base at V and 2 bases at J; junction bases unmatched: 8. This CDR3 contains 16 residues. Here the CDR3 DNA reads TGTGCCAGCAGCTTGTTCGGCGGGAGTCCGCAAGAGACCCAGTACTTC. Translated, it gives CASSLFGGSPQETQYF.

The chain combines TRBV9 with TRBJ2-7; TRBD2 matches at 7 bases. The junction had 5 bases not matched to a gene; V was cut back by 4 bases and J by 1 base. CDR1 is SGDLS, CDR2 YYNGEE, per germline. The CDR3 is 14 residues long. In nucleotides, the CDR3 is TGTGCCAGCAGCTTGGCGGGAGAATCCTACGAGCAGTACTTC. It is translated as CASSLAGESYEQYF.

CDR3 protein: CASSLAGQRSYEQYF. In DNA, the CDR3 is TGTGCCAGCAGCTTAGCGGGACAGCGCTCCTACGAGCAGTACTTC. This chain links TRBV7-6 with TRBJ2-7; 7 nucleotides align to TRBD1. Germline V gene sequence: CDR1 SGHVS, CDR2 FNYEAQ. V shed 0 bases and J 0 bases; nucleotides not matched to a gene: 2. This CDR3 comprises 15 residues.

The CDR3 sequence is CAWSDRTSGTWETQYF. DNA of the CDR3: TGTGCCTGGAGCGATCGGACTAGCGGGACTTGGGAGACCCAGTACTTC. This chain connects TRBV30 to TRBJ2-5, with 12 positions matching TRBD2. The CDR3 has 16 amino acids. The germline gives CDR1 GTSNPN, CDR2 SVGIG (reference sequence). V was pared by 3 bases and J by 5 bases, with 10 bases of the junction left unmatched.

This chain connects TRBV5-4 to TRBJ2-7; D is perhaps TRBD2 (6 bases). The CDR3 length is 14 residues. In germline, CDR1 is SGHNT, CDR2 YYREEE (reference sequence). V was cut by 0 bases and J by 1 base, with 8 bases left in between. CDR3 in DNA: TGTGCCAGCAGCTTGGCCGGGACTTCCTACGAGCAGTACTTC. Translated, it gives CASSLAGTSYEQYF.

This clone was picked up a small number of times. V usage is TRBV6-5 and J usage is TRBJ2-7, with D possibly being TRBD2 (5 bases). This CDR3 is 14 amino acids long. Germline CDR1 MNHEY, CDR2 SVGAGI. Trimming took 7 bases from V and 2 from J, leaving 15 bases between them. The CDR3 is CASIKTIPPYEQYF. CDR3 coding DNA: TGTGCCAGCATCAAGACTATCCCCCCCTACGAGCAGTACTTC.

CDR3 DNA sequence: TGCAGCGTTGAAGTTGGGGGGGCTGGGCAGCCCCAGCATTTT. Its translation: CSVEVGGAGQPQHF. The chain employs TRBV29-1 and TRBJ1-5; D perhaps matches TRBD1 (6 bases). CDR3 length equals 14 residues. V lost 1 base, J lost 7 bases, and 14 bases lay in between. Germline-derived CDR1 and CDR2 are SQVTM and ANQGSEA.

CDR3 residues: CASSLSQGNTGELFF. For the CDR3, the DNA is TGCGCCAGCAGCTTGTCACAGGGGAACACCGGGGAGCTGTTTTTT. The rearrangement links TRBV5-1 to TRBJ2-2, with a possible D match to TRBD1 (6 bases). The germline V gene has CDR1 SGHRS and CDR2 YFSETQ. With 1 base removed from V and 1 base from J, the gap between germline ends came to 8 bases. There are 15 residues in the CDR3.

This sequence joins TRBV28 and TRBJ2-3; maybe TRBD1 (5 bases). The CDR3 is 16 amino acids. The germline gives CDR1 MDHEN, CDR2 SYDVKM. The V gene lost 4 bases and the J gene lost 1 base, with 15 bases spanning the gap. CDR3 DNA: TGTGCCAGCAGTTCCCCGGGTGGGGCCCGCACAGATACGCAGTATTTT. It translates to CASSSPGGARTDTQYF. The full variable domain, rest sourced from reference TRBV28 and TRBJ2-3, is DVKVTQSSRYLVKRTGEKVFLECVQDMDHENMFWYRQDPGLGLRLIYFSYDVKMKEKGDIPEGYSVSREKKERFSLILESASTNQTSMYLCASSSPGGARTDTQYFGPGTRLTVL.

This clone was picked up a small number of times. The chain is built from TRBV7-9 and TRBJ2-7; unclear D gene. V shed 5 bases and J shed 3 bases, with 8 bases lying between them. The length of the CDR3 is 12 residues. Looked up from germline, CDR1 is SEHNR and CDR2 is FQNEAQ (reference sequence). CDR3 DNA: TGTGCCAGCAGCCGCACAAGCTACGAGCAGTACTTC. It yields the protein CASSRTSYEQYF.

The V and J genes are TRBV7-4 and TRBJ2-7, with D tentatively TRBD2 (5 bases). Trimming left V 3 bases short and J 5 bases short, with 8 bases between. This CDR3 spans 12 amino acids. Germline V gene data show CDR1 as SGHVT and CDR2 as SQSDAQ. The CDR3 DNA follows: TGTGCCAGCAGCTTTGCGGGCAACGAGCAGTACTTC. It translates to CASSFAGNEQYF.

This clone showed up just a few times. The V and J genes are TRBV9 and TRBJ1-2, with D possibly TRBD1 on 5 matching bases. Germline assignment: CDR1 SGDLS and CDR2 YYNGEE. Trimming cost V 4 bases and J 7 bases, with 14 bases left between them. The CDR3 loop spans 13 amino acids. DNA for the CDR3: TGTGCCAGCAGCACCGGGTTGGGGGGTGGCTACACCTTC. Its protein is CASSTGLGGGYTF.

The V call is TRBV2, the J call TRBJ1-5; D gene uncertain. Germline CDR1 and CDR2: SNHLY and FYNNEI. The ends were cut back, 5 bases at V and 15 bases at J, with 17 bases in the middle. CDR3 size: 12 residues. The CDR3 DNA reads TGTGCCAGCAGTAACGGTATTGTGCATACGCATTTT. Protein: CASSNGIVHTHF.

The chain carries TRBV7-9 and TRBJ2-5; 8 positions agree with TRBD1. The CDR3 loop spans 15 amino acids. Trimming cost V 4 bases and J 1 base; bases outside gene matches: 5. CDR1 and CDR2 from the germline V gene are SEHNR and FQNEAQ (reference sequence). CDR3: CASSYQGQAQETQYF. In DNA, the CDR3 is TGTGCCAGCAGCTACCAGGGACAGGCCCAAGAGACCCAGTACTTC.

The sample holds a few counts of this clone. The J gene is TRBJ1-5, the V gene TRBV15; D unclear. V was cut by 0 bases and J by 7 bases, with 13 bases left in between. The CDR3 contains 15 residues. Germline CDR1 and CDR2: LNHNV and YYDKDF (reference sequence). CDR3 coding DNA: TGTGCCACCAGCAGAGATGCCAGTAATTGGCAGCCCCAGCATTTT. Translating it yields CATSRDASNWQPQHF.

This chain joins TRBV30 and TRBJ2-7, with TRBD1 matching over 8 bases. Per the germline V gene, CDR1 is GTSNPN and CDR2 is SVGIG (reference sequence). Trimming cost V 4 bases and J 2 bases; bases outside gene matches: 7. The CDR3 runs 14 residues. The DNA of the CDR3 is TGTGCCTGGATGAAGACAGGGGAAACCTACGAGCAGTACTTC. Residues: CAWMKTGETYEQYF.